Included here is one T cell receptor (beta chain) sequence, with context. This CDR3 region has 13 residues. V lost 5 bases, J lost 7 bases, and 12 bases lay in between. CDR1 is SGHVS and CDR2 is FNYEAQ in the germline V gene. The sample originates from a study of sequential checkpoint blockade in melanoma. Treatment reported: randomized to nivolumab then ipilimumab (arm A) or the reverse (arm B). From thawed PBMCs, live CD3+CD8+ cells negative for CD19 and CD56 were sorted. This table comes from immunoSEQ multiplex PCR, and its TCRdb copy is limited to in-frame clones, with some not included. Of approximately 14,000 clones listed, 65% to 80% are singletons.

This clonotype was obtained from a human donor with melanoma. The chain is built from TRBV7-6 and TRBJ2-1; possibly TRBD1 for D (6 bases). Here the sequenced sample was CD8+ T cells sorted from blood (inferred from file names), taken from a patient given nivolumab and ipilimumab in sequence. Here the CDR3 DNA reads TGTGCCAGCAGCATAGGTACAGGGAATGAGCAGTTCTTC. It encodes CASSIGTGNEQFF.